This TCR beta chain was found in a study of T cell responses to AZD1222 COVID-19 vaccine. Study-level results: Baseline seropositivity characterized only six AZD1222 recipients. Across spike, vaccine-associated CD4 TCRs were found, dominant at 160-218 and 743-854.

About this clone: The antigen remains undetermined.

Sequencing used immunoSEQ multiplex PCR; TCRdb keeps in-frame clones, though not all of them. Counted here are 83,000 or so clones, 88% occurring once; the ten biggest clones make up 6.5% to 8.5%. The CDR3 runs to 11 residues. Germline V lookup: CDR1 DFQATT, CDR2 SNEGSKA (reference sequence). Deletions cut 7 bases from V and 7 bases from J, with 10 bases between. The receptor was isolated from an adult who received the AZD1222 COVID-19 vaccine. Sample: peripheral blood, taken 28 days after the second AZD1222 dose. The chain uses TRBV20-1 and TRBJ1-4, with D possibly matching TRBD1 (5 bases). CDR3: CSVDRIEKLFF. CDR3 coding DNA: TGCAGTGTTGACAGAATTGAAAAACTGTTTTTT.